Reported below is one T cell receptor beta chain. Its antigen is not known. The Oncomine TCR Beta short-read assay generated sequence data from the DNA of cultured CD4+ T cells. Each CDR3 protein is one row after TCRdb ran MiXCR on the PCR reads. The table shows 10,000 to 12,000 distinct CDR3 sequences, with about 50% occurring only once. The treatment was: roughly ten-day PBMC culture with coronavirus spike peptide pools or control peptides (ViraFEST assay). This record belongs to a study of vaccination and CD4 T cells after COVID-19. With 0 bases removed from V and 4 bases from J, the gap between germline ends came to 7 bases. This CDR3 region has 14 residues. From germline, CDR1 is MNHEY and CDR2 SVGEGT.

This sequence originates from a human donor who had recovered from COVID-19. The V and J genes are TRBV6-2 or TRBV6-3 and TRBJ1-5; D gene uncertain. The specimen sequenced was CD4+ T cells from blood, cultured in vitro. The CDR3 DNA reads TGTGCCAGCAGTTACTCCAGCTTGAATCAGCCCCAGCATTTT. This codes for CASSYSSLNQPQHF.